One and the same sample provided the 29 T cell receptor beta chains below, sequenced in a study of cytomegalovirus exposure and HLA in healthy donors (dated by TCRdb to the late 2010s). The library was prepared using the immunoSEQ multiplex PCR assay. For the multiplex PCR, a mixture combining 60 forward primers for TCR Vbeta segments and 13 reverse primers for TCR Jbeta segments was used. TCRdb obtained this table from immuneACCESS and retained in-frame rearrangements with V and J assigned. These tables miss some clones; where compared with another copy, unresolved V genes account for less than half of the shortfall, and the remainder is unexplained. The sample records some 130,000 clones, approximately 83% of which are singletons. Approximately 3.4% of the sample belongs to the ten largest clones. What was sequenced was PBMCs. The origin of the receptors is a man aged 40-49 years in good health and CMV-seronegative.

The chain recombines TRBV5-1 with TRBJ2-7, with D possibly matching TRBD1 (6 bases). This CDR3 contains 10 residues. V lost 8 bases to trimming and J lost 5 bases, with 8 bases between them. Germline lookup yields CDR1 SGHRS and CDR2 YFSETQ. In nucleotides, the CDR3 is TGCGCCAGAAACAGGGACGAGCAGTACTTC. Encoded protein: CARNRDEQYF.

Concerning this clone: The sample holds other DNA sequences that translate to the same CDR3. The rearrangement joins TRBV30 to TRBJ2-7; D may be TRBD2 (6 bases). Trimming took off 0 bases at V and 3 bases at J, with 9 bases between the two ends. CDR3 size: 13 residues. The germline gives CDR1 GTSNPN, CDR2 SVGIG (reference sequence). CDR3 coding DNA: TGTGCCTGGAGTGTAGGGCGGGGCTACGAGCAGTACTTC. Its protein product is CAWSVGRGYEQYF.

To note about this clone: At one boundary the junction diverges from the germline segment, which might be a read error. The chain uses TRBV9 and TRBJ2-3, with a weak D call TRBD2 (6 bases). CDR1 and CDR2 (germline): SGDLS, YYNGEE. This CDR3 contains 15 residues. CDR3 region: CANSVGGGNSDTQYF. The CDR3 coding sequence is TGTGCCAACAGCGTAGGAGGCGGGAATTCAGATACGCAGTATTTT.

This chain joins TRBV18 and TRBJ1-5; D remains ambiguous. The CDR3 is 15 residues long. Germline loops: CDR1 KGHSH, CDR2 LQKENI. V lost 2 bases to trimming and J lost 5 bases, with 13 bases between them. CDR3 in amino acids: CASSPTAGEDQPQHF. The CDR3 bases are TGTGCCAGCTCACCAACCGCCGGGGAGGATCAGCCCCAGCATTTT.

The V call is TRBV7-9, the J call TRBJ2-7; 8 nucleotides align to TRBD1. CDR3 length: 15 residues. In germline, CDR1 is SEHNR, CDR2 FQNEAQ (reference sequence). V dropped 2 bases and J dropped 2; count of bases not matched to a gene: 5. CDR3 in DNA: TGTGCCAGCAGCTTATCTGCGGACAGGGCCTACGAGCAGTACTTC. Translation: CASSLSADRAYEQYF.

This chain joins TRBV10-1 and TRBJ2-7; D may be TRBD2 (6 bases). The CDR3 sequence is 14 residues long. With 0 bases removed from V and 3 bases from J, the gap between germline ends came to 9 bases. The V gene's germline CDR1 is WNHNN and CDR2 SYGVQD (reference sequence). The CDR3 sequence: CASSESGTLYEQYF. CDR3 bases: TGCGCCAGCAGTGAGTCTGGGACTCTCTACGAGCAGTACTTC.

This clone was seen a single time. The genes are TRBV9 and TRBJ1-2; 10 nucleotides agree with TRBD1. The germline V gene encodes CDR1 SGDLS and CDR2 YYNGEE. The CDR3 is made up of 15 amino acids. Losses at the gene ends were 2 bases for V and 4 bases for J; bases not matched to a gene: 5. For the CDR3, the DNA is TGTGCCAGCAGCGTGGGGACAGGGGTCCTCTATGGCTACACCTTC. Translating it yields CASSVGTGVLYGYTF.

CDR3 residues: CASSVGGQGLYEQYF. The CDR3 nucleotides are TGTGCCAGCAGCGTAGGAGGACAGGGATTGTACGAGCAGTACTTC. V is TRBV9 and J is TRBJ2-7; TRBD1 matches 8 bases. Per germline, CDR1 SGDLS and CDR2 YYNGEE. Unmatched junction bases numbered 6, after V lost 0 bases and J lost 4 bases. This CDR3 is 15 amino acids long.

This clone has just a few counts. The J gene is TRBJ2-5, the V gene TRBV30, with TRBD2 matching 9 bases. The CDR3 covers 15 residues. Per the germline V gene, CDR1 is GTSNPN and CDR2 is SVGIG (reference sequence). Written as DNA, the CDR3 is TGTTCAATGGGAGGGGCGGGAGGGCCGCGGGAGACCCAGTACTTC. It specifies CSMGGAGGPRETQYF.

CDR3 bases: TGCAGTGCTAGCGAGTCAGATACGCAGTATTTT. This translates into CSASESDTQYF. The V call is TRBV20-1, the J call TRBJ2-3; D gene ambiguous. The V gene's germline CDR1 is DFQATT and CDR2 SNEGSKA (reference sequence). The germline V and J ends were trimmed by 3 bases and 4 bases, with 5 bases remaining between them. The CDR3 runs to 11 residues.

The chain recombines TRBV13 with TRBJ2-1, with 9 bases lining up with TRBD2. V lost 5 bases, J lost 6 bases, and 11 bases stayed unmatched. CDR3 length: 16 residues. Germline V lookup: CDR1 PRHDT, CDR2 FYEKMQ (reference sequence). CDR3 loop: CASSRFIAGELNEQFF. In DNA, the CDR3 is TGTGCCAGCAGCCGATTCATAGCGGGAGAACTCAATGAGCAGTTCTTC.

This rearrangement joins TRBV5-4 to TRBJ2-5; tentative D call: TRBD1 (7 bases). Between the trimmed V and J ends, which lost 4 bases and 1 base, there was a span of 17 bases. CDR1 SGHNT and CDR2 YYREEE come from the germline V gene (reference sequence). CDR3 size: 16 residues. CDR3 bases: TGTGCCAGCAGCCCGGAGGGGGCAGGGGGCCAAGAGACCCAGTACTTC. Amino acids: CASSPEGAGGQETQYF.

V usage is TRBV29-1 and J usage is TRBJ2-7; 9 nucleotides match TRBD2. Germline V CDR1 and CDR2: SQVTM, ANQGSEA. Trimming took 1 base from V and 4 from J; bases not matched to a gene: 5. This CDR3 has 14 amino acids. CDR3 residues: CSVEGTSAGYEQYF. The CDR3 DNA is TGCAGCGTTGAAGGGACTAGCGCAGGGTACGAGCAGTACTTC.

The chain joins TRBV2 to TRBJ2-3; the D is unclear. There are 15 residues in the CDR3. The germline V and J ends were trimmed by 2 bases and 4 bases, with 13 bases remaining between them. Germline CDR1 is SNHLY and CDR2 is FYNNEI. CDR3: CASSESSFLPDTQYF. The CDR3 nucleotides read TGTGCCAGCAGTGAATCGAGCTTCCTTCCAGATACGCAGTATTTT.

The genes are TRBV9 and TRBJ2-5; 11 nucleotides agree with TRBD2. V lost 4 bases and J lost 4; bases outside the gene matches: 6. CDR3 size: 15 residues. Germline-derived CDR1 and CDR2 are SGDLS and YYNGEE. CDR3 residues: CASSYRLAGTETQYF. Here the CDR3 DNA reads TGTGCCAGCAGCTACCGACTAGCGGGGACAGAGACCCAGTACTTC.

CDR3 DNA sequence: TGTGCCAGCAGCACGGGACAGGGAGGCACTGAAGCTTTCTTT. Protein sequence: CASSTGQGGTEAFF. The rearrangement uses TRBV7-3 and TRBJ1-1; TRBD1 agrees at 9 bases. Trimming at V came to 5 bases and at J to 4 bases, leaving 5 bases not matched to a gene. This CDR3 has 14 residues. Germline V gene sequence: CDR1 SGHTA, CDR2 FQGTGA. The full variable domain, completed using reference TRBV7-3 and TRBJ1-1, is GAGVSQTPSNKVTEKGKYVELRCDPISGHTALYWYRQSLGQGPEFLIYFQGTGAADDSGLPNDRFFAVRPEGSVSTLKIQRTERGDSAVYLCASSTGQGGTEAFFGQGTRLTVV.

This clone was detected only once. The chain recombines TRBV27 with TRBJ1-5; D is unresolved. The V end lost 5 bases, the J end lost 0 bases, and 11 bases lay between the germline ends. The CDR3 contains 15 residues. Germline assignment: CDR1 MNHEY and CDR2 SMNVEV (reference sequence). In nucleotides, the CDR3 is TGTGCCAGCAGTGCGACATCTTATAGCAATCAGCCCCAGCATTTT. Its translation: CASSATSYSNQPQHF.

This chain joins TRBV6-1 and TRBJ2-5; tentative D call: TRBD2 (6 bases). Trimming cost V 0 bases and J 7 bases, with 15 bases left between them. In germline, CDR1 is MNHNS, CDR2 SASEGT. The CDR3 length is 15 residues. CDR3 nucleotides: TGTGCCAGCAGTGAAGCGCTGTCTAGCGTTGGGACCCAGTACTTC. It is translated as CASSEALSSVGTQYF.

V gene TRBV28 combines with J gene TRBJ2-4; D may be TRBD1 (5 bases). Trimming took 2 bases from V and 2 from J, leaving 7 bases between them. The CDR3 consists of 14 residues. Germline loops: CDR1 MDHEN, CDR2 SYDVKM. CDR3 in amino acids: CASSLPGSKNIQYF. DNA for the CDR3: TGTGCCAGCAGTTTACCAGGGTCCAAAAACATTCAGTACTTC. The entire variable domain, with the rest obtained from reference TRBV28 and TRBJ2-4, is as follows: DVKVTQSSRYLVKRTGEKVFLECVQDMDHENMFWYRQDPGLGLRLIYFSYDVKMKEKGDIPEGYSVSREKKERFSLILESASTNQTSMYLCASSLPGSKNIQYFGAGTRLSVL.

This chain uses TRBV14 with TRBJ1-1, with TRBD1 as a possible D gene (6 bases). The germline gives CDR1 SGHDN, CDR2 FVKESK. Trimming shortened V by 2 bases and J by 3 bases, and 31 bases separated the two germline ends. The CDR3 has 21 amino acids. CDR3 sequence (DNA): TGTGCCAGCAGCCAACGCGGGCCCCGGCAGGGGCTAAAGAGGATGGACACTGAAGCTTTCTTT. Protein: CASSQRGPRQGLKRMDTEAFF.

The chain has TRBV18 and TRBJ1-2; no clear D. In germline, CDR1 is KGHSH, CDR2 LQKENI. The CDR3 covers 15 residues. The V and J ends lost 0 bases and 2 bases respectively, with 10 bases between them. CDR3 loop: CASSPPLTENYGYTF. CDR3 bases: TGTGCCAGCTCACCACCCCTTACAGAGAACTATGGCTACACCTTC.

This clone was recorded once. The chain combines TRBV30 with TRBJ1-2, with 9 nucleotides matching TRBD1. There are 12 residues in the CDR3. Germline loops: CDR1 GTSNPN, CDR2 SVGIG (reference sequence). With V trimmed by 5 bases and J by 7 bases, 5 bases remained unmatched. The CDR3 coding sequence is TGTGCCTGGGACCGGGACAGGGTTGGCTACACCTTC. Its translation: CAWDRDRVGYTF.

The V gene is TRBV19, the J gene TRBJ1-1, with D hard to call. Trimming pared 5 bases from V and 6 bases from J, leaving 13 bases between. CDR3 size: 13 residues. CDR1 and CDR2 (germline): LNHDA, SQIVND (reference sequence). Here the CDR3 DNA reads TGTGCCAGTAGTCCAGAGGGAGTCCCTGAAGCTTTCTTT. It specifies CASSPEGVPEAFF.

The V gene is TRBV28, the J gene TRBJ2-7, with D possibly being TRBD1 (7 bases). Trimming cost V 5 bases and J 1 base, with 12 bases left between them. Germline V gives CDR1 MDHEN, CDR2 SYDVKM. This CDR3 is 14 amino acids long. The CDR3 reads CASSHPGGSYEQYF. The CDR3 DNA reads TGTGCCAGCAGTCACCCAGGGGGGTCCTACGAGCAGTACTTC.

This clone turned up a few times. This chain links TRBV5-1 with TRBJ2-5, with 10 bases aligning to TRBD2. CDR1 and CDR2 from the germline V gene are SGHRS and YFSETQ. The CDR3 contains 17 residues. V trimming: 0 bases; J trimming: 1 base; junction bases outside the gene matches: 6. In nucleotides, the CDR3 is TGCGCCAGCAGCTTGGGGCTAGCGGGGGCCTTCCAAGAGACCCAGTACTTC. As protein: CASSLGLAGAFQETQYF.

This chain connects TRBV14 to TRBJ1-2; tentative D call: TRBD1 (6 bases). CDR1 is SGHDN and CDR2 is FVKESK in the germline V gene. V lost 4 bases to trimming and J lost 4 bases, with 13 bases between them. The CDR3 covers 14 residues. CDR3 nucleotides: TGTGCCAGCAGCCCCCGGACAGTCGCCTATGGCTACACCTTC. Its protein product is CASSPRTVAYGYTF.

This chain uses TRBV5-1 with TRBJ1-2; D is possibly TRBD1 (6 bases). Germline loops: CDR1 SGHRS, CDR2 YFSETQ. This CDR3 spans 16 amino acids. V was pared by 4 bases and J by 2 bases, with 18 bases between. The DNA of the CDR3 is TGCGCCAGCAGCCCCGGAGGCGGGGGGCCCAACTATGGCTACACCTTC. Translated: CASSPGGGGPNYGYTF.

This chain uses TRBV7-6 with TRBJ2-5, with D unclear. CDR1 SGHVS and CDR2 FNYEAQ come from the germline V gene. This CDR3 comprises 13 residues. The V and J ends lost 1 base and 5 bases respectively, with 8 bases between them. The CDR3 DNA sequence: TGTGCCAGCAGCTTAGGTTCCCGGGAGACCCAGTACTTC. Protein sequence: CASSLGSRETQYF.

This clone was seen a handful of times. The chain combines TRBV13 with TRBJ1-1; D is uncertain. The V gene's germline CDR1 is PRHDT and CDR2 FYEKMQ (reference sequence). The V gene lost 3 bases and the J gene lost 6 bases, with 5 bases spanning the gap. The CDR3 is 11 residues long. The CDR3 is CASSLRAEAFF. In DNA form, the CDR3 reads TGTGCCAGCAGCTTGAGGGCTGAAGCTTTCTTT.